What follows are 7 T cell receptor beta chains derived from one specimen sequenced in a study of early T cells in non-severe SARS-CoV-2 infection. MiXCR, run by TCRdb on the 5' RACE reads, gives a single entry per CDR3 protein. The sample holds approximately 97,000 distinct CDR3 sequences; more than 9.5% are singletons and the top ten take around 4.3%. The sequenced sample was whole blood, obtained at baseline. Source of these receptors: an adult who was a healthcare worker with PCR-confirmed SARS-CoV-2 infection or an uninfected control (not recorded which).

The chain recombines TRBV20-1 with TRBJ1-5; maybe TRBD1 (5 bases). The CDR3 has 12 residues. Germline values: CDR1 DFQATT, CDR2 SNEGSKA (reference sequence). Trimming shortened V by 6 bases and J by 5 bases, and 11 bases separated the two germline ends. In DNA, the CDR3 is TGCAGTGCCCGGGGGGACCATCAGCCCCAGCATTTT. This gives the protein CSARGDHQPQHF.

This clonotype was detected a few times. CDR3 nucleotides: TGCAGCGTTACCGGGACAGCTCGTTATGGCTACACCTTC. This translates into CSVTGTARYGYTF. The chain couples TRBV29-1 to TRBJ1-2; TRBD1 aligns across 7 bases. J was trimmed by 5 bases and V by 5 bases; bases with no gene match: 8. The CDR3 is made up of 13 amino acids. CDR1 and CDR2 (germline): SQVTM, ANQGSEA.

This clonotype was detected ten times or more. This chain uses TRBV6-5 with TRBJ2-3; possibly TRBD1 or TRBD2 for D (5 bases each). Between the trimmed V and J ends, which lost 1 base and 0 bases, there was a span of 11 bases. CDR3 length equals 16 residues. The germline CDR1 and CDR2 sequences are MNHEY and SVGAGI. In nucleotides, the CDR3 is TGTGCCAGCAGTTACTTACGGGGCTCTAGCACAGATACGCAGTATTTT. The encoded protein is CASSYLRGSSTDTQYF.

This chain joins TRBV11-2 and TRBJ2-7; 10 nucleotides line up with TRBD2. The trim removed 5 bases at V and 3 bases at J, leaving 7 bases unmatched. Looked up from germline, CDR1 is SGHAT and CDR2 is FQNNGV. The CDR3 has 15 residues. The CDR3 nucleotides read TGTGCCAGCAGCACGGCTAGCGGGAGTTTCTACGAGCAGTACTTC. Translation gives CASSTASGSFYEQYF.

The gene calls are TRBV14 and TRBJ1-2, with D possibly TRBD1 on 6 matching bases. CDR1 SGHDN and CDR2 FVKESK come from the germline V gene. Deletions cut 1 base from V and 7 bases from J, with 13 bases between. This CDR3 has 14 residues. The chain's CDR3 is CASSQVTGAAGYTF. CDR3 bases: TGTGCCAGCAGCCAAGTAACGGGGGCAGCTGGCTACACCTTC.

The genes are TRBV12-3 or TRBV12-4 and TRBJ1-5, with 9 bases lining up with TRBD1. Germline trimming cut 2 bases from V and 2 bases from J; bases unmatched to any gene: 1. The CDR3 consists of 15 residues. For the CDR3, the DNA is TGTGCCAGCAGTTTAAGACAGGGGGGCAATCAGCCCCAGCATTTT. Its translation: CASSLRQGGNQPQHF.

This clonotype has a count of ten or more. This chain connects TRBV29-1 to TRBJ2-3; 9 nucleotides match TRBD2. The CDR3 is 16 amino acids. Per the germline V gene, CDR1 is SQVTM and CDR2 is ANQGSEA. The J segment lost 6 bases and the V segment lost 5 bases, leaving 15 bases of the junction unmatched. CDR3 nucleotide sequence: TGCAGCGTTCTTATCGGTAGAGCGGGAGGCGGGGATACGCAGTATTTT. This codes for CSVLIGRAGGGDTQYF.